The 20 T cell receptor beta chains below all came from one sample that was sequenced in a study of CD8+CD57+ T cells in acquired aplastic anemia (dated by TCRdb to 2016 to 2018). The instrument given in TCRdb is Illumina HiSeq 2000. Genomic DNA served as template for TCR beta VDJ combination and CDR3 sequence profiling. TCRdb redid the processing of the public reads, applying fastp at Q25 and MiXCR, and retained in-frame beta chains. Rows with a matching CDR3 protein are joined into one entry that keeps the most common DNA and genes. This sample has roughly 170,000 distinct CDR3 sequences in its table, and 50% to 75% of those were observed once. Jointly, the top ten make up about 50% of the sample. What was sequenced was sorted CD4+, CD8+, or CD8+CD57+ T cells (not recorded which) from PBMCs. These receptors originate from a human donor in good health.

There are many counts of this clonotype. This chain connects TRBV7-9 to TRBJ1-2; no clear D gene. The length of the CDR3 is 14 residues. Between the trimmed V and J ends, which lost 5 bases and 4 bases, there was a span of 14 bases. Looked up from germline, CDR1 is SEHNR and CDR2 is FQNEAQ (reference sequence). CDR3 protein: CASSQTQMLYGYTF. Here the CDR3 DNA reads TGTGCCAGCAGCCAAACCCAGATGCTCTATGGCTACACCTTC.

The J gene is TRBJ2-2, the V gene TRBV29-1; D remains unclear. CDR3 size: 13 residues. Germline-derived CDR1 and CDR2 are SQVTM and ANQGSEA. Trimming left V 7 bases short and J 1 base short, with 10 bases between. The CDR3 reads CSAFEQNTGELFF. Written as DNA, the CDR3 is TGCAGCGCCTTCGAACAGAACACCGGGGAGCTGTTTTTT.

This chain connects TRBV10-3 to TRBJ1-1; tentative D call: TRBD1 (5 bases). V was shortened by 7 bases and J by 1 base, with 10 bases between the two germline ends. Germline assignment: CDR1 ENHRY and CDR2 SYGVKD. The CDR3 is 13 amino acids. The CDR3 nucleotides read TGTGCCATCACCAAAACAGGGAACACTGAAGCTTTCTTT. This translates into CAITKTGNTEAFF.

The genes are TRBV27 and TRBJ2-1; possibly TRBD2 for D (5 bases). V shed 2 bases and J shed 0 bases, with 11 bases lying between them. The germline V gene encodes CDR1 MNHEY and CDR2 SMNVEV (reference sequence). CDR3 length: 16 amino acids. The CDR3 nucleotides are TGTGCCAGCAGTTTAGAGCGGCAGAGCTCCTACAATGAGCAGTTCTTC. Its protein is CASSLERQSSYNEQFF.

V usage is TRBV19 and J usage is TRBJ2-7; D is unresolved. Germline values: CDR1 LNHDA, CDR2 SQIVND (reference sequence). The CDR3 totals 13 residues. The V and J ends lost 3 bases and 6 bases respectively, with 12 bases between them. CDR3 DNA: TGTGCCAGTAGTATTAGAGAGGAAGGCGAGCAGTACTTC. This sequence encodes CASSIREEGEQYF.

This clonotype was counted a single time. The chain carries TRBV19 and TRBJ2-3; 11 nucleotides line up with TRBD2. V lost 5 bases, J lost 3 bases, and 7 bases stayed unmatched. The CDR3 spans 16 residues. Per the germline V gene, CDR1 is LNHDA and CDR2 is SQIVND (reference sequence). CDR3 nucleotides: TGTGCCAGTAGTGCGGGACTAGCGGAGCTAACAGATACGCAGTATTTT. Translated, it gives CASSAGLAELTDTQYF.

V and J are TRBV10-3 and TRBJ1-1; D remains unclear. Germline V gene sequence: CDR1 ENHRY, CDR2 SYGVKD. V gave up 10 bases and J gave up 7 bases, with 19 bases separating them. The CDR3 runs to 13 residues. The CDR3 coding sequence is TGTGCCACGAGGAGTGTCAAAAACTATGAAGCTTTCTTT. Translated: CATRSVKNYEAFF.

The V and J genes are TRBV7-9 and TRBJ2-2; a weak D match, TRBD2 (5 bases). Trimming removed 4 bases at V and 7 bases at J, with 10 bases between. The germline CDR1 and CDR2 sequences are SEHNR and FQNEAQ (reference sequence). CDR3 length: 13 amino acids. The CDR3 spells CASSSLEGGELFF. In DNA, the CDR3 is TGTGCCAGCAGCTCTTTAGAGGGCGGGGAGCTGTTTTTT.

CDR3 in DNA: TGCAGCGTTGAAGAAGGGGGCATCGGCGGGAGTGGCTACACCTTC. It translates to CSVEEGGIGGSGYTF. The V and J genes are TRBV29-1 and TRBJ1-2; TRBD1 aligns across 7 bases. With V trimmed by 0 bases and J by 7 bases, 11 bases remained unmatched. The germline CDR1 and CDR2 sequences are SQVTM and ANQGSEA. The CDR3 spans 15 residues.

The chain combines TRBV25-1 with TRBJ2-5; 9 bases line up with TRBD2. Germline V gene lookup returns CDR1 MGHDK and CDR2 SYGVNS. The V and J ends lost 4 bases and 3 bases, in that order; junction bases with no gene match: 9. CDR3 length: 16 amino acids. This chain's CDR3 is CASSGSAGGVKETQYF. The CDR3, as DNA: TGTGCCAGCAGTGGGTCAGCGGGGGGCGTAAAAGAGACCCAGTACTTC.

This clonotype was recorded a few times. This chain links TRBV20-1 with TRBJ2-3; 7 bases map to TRBD2. This CDR3 spans 15 amino acids. The junction had 8 bases not matched to a gene; V was cut back by 3 bases and J by 2 bases. The germline CDR1 and CDR2 sequences are DFQATT and SNEGSKA (reference sequence). The CDR3 DNA sequence: TGCAGTGCTAGCAACCCTAGCGGCGACACAGATACGCAGTATTTT. This encodes CSASNPSGDTDTQYF.

This clonotype has ten or more counts. V and J are TRBV4-1 and TRBJ2-7, with D maybe TRBD2 (5 bases). Germline CDR1 reads MGHRA; CDR2 reads YSYEKL. The germline V and J ends were trimmed by 6 bases and 3 bases, with 12 bases remaining between them. This CDR3 has 13 residues. This CDR3 reads CASSPSGDYEQYF. The CDR3 DNA reads as TGCGCCAGCAGTCCGAGCGGAGACTACGAGCAGTACTTC.

The rearrangement uses TRBV20-1 and TRBJ1-2; D remains unclear. Germline CDR1 and CDR2: DFQATT and SNEGSKA (reference sequence). V was shortened by 1 base and J by 3 bases, with 15 bases between the two germline ends. The CDR3 is 15 amino acids. This CDR3 reads CSARGRTAWDYGYTF. DNA for the CDR3: TGCAGTGCTAGAGGGAGGACGGCGTGGGACTATGGCTACACCTTC.

This chain links TRBV2 with TRBJ2-7; D gene unclear. The CDR3 is 10 residues long. Trimming took 7 bases from V and 4 from J, leaving 5 bases between them. CDR1 is SNHLY and CDR2 is FYNNEI in the germline V gene. The DNA for the CDR3 is TGTGCCAGCATGGGGTACGAGCAGTACTTC. It yields the protein CASMGYEQYF.

This rearrangement joins TRBV7-9 to TRBJ1-6; perhaps TRBD1 as D (6 bases). Per the germline V gene, CDR1 is SEHNR and CDR2 is FQNEAQ (reference sequence). This CDR3 spans 12 amino acids. Trimming stripped 5 bases from V and 14 bases from J, with 13 bases between. The CDR3 bases are TGTGCCAGCAGCAAGGGGGAGGGGACCCTCCACTTT. It yields the protein CASSKGEGTLHF.

The genes are TRBV15 and TRBJ1-6; TRBD1 matches at 8 bases. V gave up 0 bases and J gave up 19 bases; unmatched junction bases: 14. CDR1 and CDR2 from the germline V gene are LNHNV and YYDKDF (reference sequence). The length of the CDR3 is 15 residues. DNA for the CDR3: TGTGCCACCAGCAGAGATGGACAGGGAAACCGACCCCCTCACTTT. Protein: CATSRDGQGNRPPHF.

The V gene is TRBV2, the J gene TRBJ2-7; 9 bases match TRBD1. Unmatched junction bases numbered 13, after V lost 9 bases and J lost 7 bases. CDR1 SNHLY and CDR2 FYNNEI come from the germline V gene. This CDR3 has 14 residues. The CDR3 nucleotides read TGTGCCAGGAGCCGGACAGGGGATTTCCATGAGCAGTACTTC. It translates to CARSRTGDFHEQYF.

The genes are TRBV5-1 and TRBJ2-5, with a weak D call TRBD2 (6 bases). CDR1 is SGHRS, CDR2 YFSETQ, per germline. The length of the CDR3 is 14 residues. V lost 4 bases, J lost 4 bases, and 14 bases lay in between. CDR3 bases: TGCGCCAGCAGCCTAGGGACTCTGGGAGAGACCCAGTACTTC. Protein product: CASSLGTLGETQYF.

This clonotype was recorded once. The chain combines TRBV2 with TRBJ1-6; tentative D call: TRBD1 (6 bases). The V and J ends lost 7 bases and 0 bases respectively, with 13 bases between them. CDR3 size: 16 residues. The germline CDR1 and CDR2 sequences are SNHLY and FYNNEI. The CDR3 coding sequence is TGTGCCAGCACCAGGGGAGAGAGCTCCTATAATTCACCCCTCCACTTT. Encoded protein: CASTRGESSYNSPLHF.

The chain uses TRBV6-5 and TRBJ1-2, with a weak D call TRBD1 (5 bases). The CDR3 extends over 14 amino acids. Trimming shortened V by 4 bases and J by 6 bases, and 15 bases separated the two germline ends. CDR1 and CDR2 from the germline V gene are MNHEY and SVGAGI. The CDR3 loop is CASSLRGLTDGYTF. In nucleotides, the CDR3 is TGTGCCAGCAGTTTACGGGGACTTACTGATGGCTACACCTTC.